These 20 T cell receptor beta chains were all obtained from the same sample, sequenced in a study of Ad26.COV2.S vaccination and SARS-CoV-2 variants. TCRdb keeps only in-frame clones here, not all; method: immunoSEQ multiplex PCR. Of about 350,000 clones listed, 88% are singletons. Treatment: 19 received Ad26.COV2.S at low or high dose, single or two shots; about 5 received placebo; per-sample allocation not given. The study sampled participants on day 63 after the first vaccine or placebo injection. Here the sequenced sample was peripheral blood, taken in a trial of Ad26.COV2.S vaccine versus placebo. These receptors all come from a person between 18 and 60 years old who received the Ad26.COV2.S COVID-19 vaccine or a placebo.

For the CDR3, the DNA is TGTGCCAGCAGCTTAAACGGCCAACGGACCGGGGAGCTGTTTTTT. This codes for CASSLNGQRTGELFF. The chain carries TRBV7-2 and TRBJ2-2, with D hard to call. This CDR3 contains 15 residues. CDR1 and CDR2 (germline): SGHTA, FQGNSA. The V and J ends lost 2 bases and 5 bases respectively, with 12 bases between them.

This rearrangement joins TRBV28 to TRBJ2-5; 10 positions match TRBD1. The CDR3 loop spans 15 amino acids. Looked up from germline, CDR1 is MDHEN and CDR2 is SYDVKM. V was clipped by 9 bases and J by 5 bases; unmatched bases: 12. CDR3 in amino acids: CASDRGRNDVETQYF. Here the CDR3 DNA reads TGTGCCAGTGACAGGGGGCGAAACGATGTGGAGACCCAGTACTTC.

V usage is TRBV18 and J usage is TRBJ2-1, with 8 bases fitting TRBD2. CDR3 length: 14 residues. CDR1 and CDR2 from the germline V gene are KGHSH and LQKENI. J gave up 7 bases and V 4 bases, and 6 bases lay outside the gene matches. The CDR3 is CASSRPSGGNEQFF. The CDR3 nucleotides read TGTGCCAGCTCACGACCAAGCGGGGGAAATGAGCAGTTCTTC. Full variable domain (rest looked up from reference TRBV18 and TRBJ2-1): NAGVMQNPRHLVRRRGQEARLRCSPMKGHSHVYWYRQLPEEGLKFMVYLQKENIIDESGMPKERFSAEFPKEGPSILRIQQVVRGDSAAYFCASSRPSGGNEQFFGPGTRLTVL.

The chain combines TRBV7-2 with TRBJ2-5; D may be TRBD1 or TRBD2 (5 bases each). The V and J ends lost 2 bases and 0 bases respectively, with 10 bases between them. The CDR3 has 15 residues. Germline V gives CDR1 SGHTA, CDR2 FQGNSA. In nucleotides, the CDR3 is TGTGCCAGCAGCTTATTCAGGGAGTACCAAGAGACCCAGTACTTC. Translating it yields CASSLFREYQETQYF.

This chain connects TRBV9 to TRBJ2-3; TRBD1 agrees at 9 bases. Germline CDR1 and CDR2: SGDLS and YYNGEE. This CDR3 is 15 amino acids long. The junction had 4 bases not matched to a gene; V was cut back by 3 bases and J by 2 bases. The CDR3 bases are TGTGCCAGCAGCGATAGACAGGGGGTCACAGATACGCAGTATTTT. Its translation: CASSDRQGVTDTQYF. The complete variable domain, with remaining parts taken from reference TRBV9 and TRBJ2-3, reads DSGVTQTPKHLITATGQRVTLRCSPRSGDLSVYWYQQSLDQGLQFLIQYYNGEERAKGNILERFSAQQFPDLHSELNLSSLELGDSALYFCASSDRQGVTDTQYFGPGTRLTVL.

This chain links TRBV7-2 with TRBJ2-5, with a possible D match to TRBD2 (6 bases). This CDR3 has 15 amino acids. V lost 3 bases and J lost 1, with 12 bases in between. CDR1 and CDR2 (germline): SGHTA, FQGNSA. The CDR3 region is CASSFSAGSQETQYF. CDR3 nucleotide sequence: TGTGCCAGCAGCTTCTCTGCGGGGAGCCAAGAGACCCAGTACTTC.

This clone was recorded only once. The gene calls are TRBV7-2 and TRBJ2-7; D is unclear. The V gene lost 1 base and the J gene lost 1 base, with 11 bases spanning the gap. The germline CDR1 and CDR2 sequences are SGHTA and FQGNSA. This CDR3 region has 15 residues. CDR3 loop: CASSLDGVTSYEQYF. In nucleotides, the CDR3 is TGTGCCAGCAGCTTAGATGGCGTCACTTCCTACGAGCAGTACTTC.

The table lists this clone with a count of one. The V call is TRBV2, the J call TRBJ1-1; 8 bases align to TRBD1. The CDR3 is made up of 15 amino acids. Per the germline V gene, CDR1 is SNHLY and CDR2 is FYNNEI. The trim removed 6 bases at V and 8 bases at J, leaving 14 bases unmatched. The CDR3 DNA reads TGTGCCAGCAGGGCTCTGTTGACAGGGGCGGCCGAAGCTTTCTTT. Residues: CASRALLTGAAEAFF.

CDR3 nucleotides: TGTGCCAGCTCACCCGCAGTTTTTCCAGATACGCAGTATTTT. Translating it yields CASSPAVFPDTQYF. The V and J genes are TRBV18 and TRBJ2-3; no clear D gene. With 3 bases removed from V and 4 bases from J, the gap between germline ends came to 11 bases. This CDR3 spans 14 amino acids. Germline-derived CDR1 and CDR2 are KGHSH and LQKENI.

The rearrangement joins TRBV28 to TRBJ1-6, with 7 positions matching TRBD1. V was pared by 6 bases and J by 10 bases, with 12 bases of the junction left unmatched. This CDR3 spans 15 amino acids. Germline lookup yields CDR1 MDHEN and CDR2 SYDVKM. The CDR3 loop is CASRRQGIVASPLHF. The CDR3 region has the DNA TGTGCCAGCAGAAGACAGGGTATCGTAGCGTCACCCCTCCACTTT.

The chain recombines TRBV28 with TRBJ2-4, with TRBD1 matching 7 bases. V trimming: 5 bases; J trimming: 0 bases; junction bases outside the gene matches: 7. Germline V gene data show CDR1 as MDHEN and CDR2 as SYDVKM. This CDR3 spans 16 amino acids. The CDR3 spells CASSSPGQLAKNIQYF. The CDR3 nucleotides are TGTGCCAGCAGTAGCCCGGGACAGTTAGCCAAAAACATTCAGTACTTC.

The gene calls are TRBV12-3 or TRBV12-4 and TRBJ1-1; D unclear. Between the trimmed V and J ends, which lost 3 bases and 1 base, there was a span of 3 bases. The CDR3 has 12 residues. The CDR3, as DNA: TGTGCCAGCAGTTTGGGGAACACTGAAGCTTTCTTT. Its protein is CASSLGNTEAFF.

The chain links TRBV11-3 to TRBJ2-1; 8 bases match TRBD1. CDR3 size: 17 residues. V gave up 1 base and J gave up 3 bases; unmatched junction bases: 8. Germline V lookup: CDR1 SGHNT, CDR2 YENEEA. The CDR3 here is CASSLVYGQGVYNEQFF. DNA of the CDR3: TGTGCCAGCAGCTTAGTCTATGGACAGGGAGTCTACAATGAGCAGTTCTTC.

This clone showed up just once. The J gene is TRBJ1-5, the V gene TRBV7-9; perhaps TRBD1 as D (5 bases). With 1 base removed from V and 3 bases from J, the gap between germline ends came to 13 bases. Germline CDR1 and CDR2: SEHNR and FQNEAQ (reference sequence). The CDR3 runs 16 residues. The CDR3, as DNA: TGTGCCAGCAGCTTAGGGGCGGGGCGAACCAATCAGCCCCAGCATTTT. Its translation: CASSLGAGRTNQPQHF. Looking up the rest from reference TRBV7-9 and TRBJ1-5 gives the full variable domain: DTGVSQNPRHKITKRGQNVTFRCDPISEHNRLYWYRQTLGQGPEFLTYFQNEAQLEKSRLLSDRFSAERPKGSFSTLEIQRTEQGDSAMYLCASSLGAGRTNQPQHFGDGTRLSIL.

In its sample, this clone was seen a few times. V is TRBV4-1 and J is TRBJ1-5, with D perhaps matching TRBD1 (6 bases). Looked up from germline, CDR1 is MGHRA and CDR2 is YSYEKL. The CDR3 is 15 residues long. Trimming shortened V by 2 bases and J by 6 bases, and 14 bases separated the two germline ends. The CDR3 DNA sequence: TGCGCCAGCAGCCAACAGACAGGCTTCGGTCAGCCCCAGCATTTT. Its protein is CASSQQTGFGQPQHF.

This clone was detected once. V is TRBV7-6 and J is TRBJ2-5; perhaps TRBD2 as D (5 bases). Between the trimmed V and J ends, which lost 5 bases and 5 bases, there was a span of 6 bases. CDR3 length equals 11 residues. Germline CDR1 and CDR2: SGHVS and FNYEAQ. The CDR3 sequence: CASSPGETQYF. The CDR3 DNA sequence: TGTGCCAGCAGCCCGGGGGAGACCCAGTACTTC.

The chain links TRBV7-3 to TRBJ2-2; 9 nucleotides line up with TRBD1. The V and J ends lost 6 bases and 6 bases, in that order; junction bases with no gene match: 2. The CDR3 contains 13 residues. Germline V gene sequence: CDR1 SGHTA, CDR2 FQGTGA. As DNA, the CDR3 is TGTGCCAGCAGTACAGGGGGCTCCGGGGAGCTGTTTTTT. This encodes CASSTGGSGELFF.

The V gene is TRBV6-5, the J gene TRBJ1-3, with unresolved D. V shed 0 bases and J shed 1 base, with 4 bases lying between them. Germline V CDR1 and CDR2: MNHEY, SVGAGI. The CDR3 totals 14 residues. The CDR3 loop is CASSYSLSGNTIYF. The CDR3 DNA follows: TGTGCCAGCAGTTACTCGCTGTCTGGAAACACCATATATTTT.

V and J are TRBV10-3 and TRBJ2-2, with TRBD2 as a possible D gene (7 bases). The CDR3 loop spans 18 amino acids. Trimming took 4 bases from V and 4 from J, leaving 22 bases between them. The germline gives CDR1 ENHRY, CDR2 SYGVKD. CDR3 coding DNA: TGTGCCATCAGTGGCGTCGGCGGGGGAATAGGGGGCACCGGGGAGCTGTTTTTT. Amino acids: CAISGVGGGIGGTGELFF.

The chain is built from TRBV6-5 and TRBJ2-1; D perhaps matches TRBD1 (6 bases). The CDR3 is made up of 12 amino acids. The germline gives CDR1 MNHEY, CDR2 SVGAGI. V was cut by 7 bases and J by 4 bases, with 8 bases left in between. In DNA form, the CDR3 reads TGTGCCAGCAACGGACAGTACAATGAGCAGTTCTTC. Translating gives CASNGQYNEQFF.